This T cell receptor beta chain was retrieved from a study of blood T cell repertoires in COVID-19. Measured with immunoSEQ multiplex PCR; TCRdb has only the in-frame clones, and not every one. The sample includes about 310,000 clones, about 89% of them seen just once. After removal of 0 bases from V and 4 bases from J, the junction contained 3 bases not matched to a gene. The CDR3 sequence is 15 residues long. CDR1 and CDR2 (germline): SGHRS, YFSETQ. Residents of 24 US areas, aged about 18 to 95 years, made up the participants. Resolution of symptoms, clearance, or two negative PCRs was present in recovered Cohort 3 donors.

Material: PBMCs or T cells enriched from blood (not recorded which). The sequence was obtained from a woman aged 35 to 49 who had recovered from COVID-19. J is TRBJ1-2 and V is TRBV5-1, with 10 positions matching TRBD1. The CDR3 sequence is CASSLGDRGAYGYTF. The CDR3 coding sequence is TGCGCCAGCAGCTTGGGGGACAGGGGAGCCTATGGCTACACCTTC.